The clone carrying this TCR beta chain occurred many times. Its matching antigen is unknown. Amplification yielded TCR beta CDR3 regions, with RNA transcripts as the source. HTBI primers were used for first-round RT-PCR of the TCR CDR3. TCRdb passed the multiplex PCR reads through MiXCR, listing each CDR3 protein once. The sample comprises 400,000 or so distinct CDR3 sequences, roughly 15% of which are singletons, and roughly a fifth rests with the top ten. The sample belongs to a study of T cells in Graves' hyperthyroidism and ophthalmopathy. General study results and limits: A model using 13 V-J features told ophthalmopathy apart from stable hyperthyroidism. Most clonotypes that expanded in the thyroid above 0.001 also showed up in blood.

The cohort's ophthalmopathy patients, a group with duration under 3 months, had a Clinical Activity Score of at least 3 and a NOSPECS grade of at least 4. Diagnostic assessment was based on clinical symptoms, serum thyroxine and TRAb, thyroid ultrasound and orbital computed tomography. The CDR3 is made up of 18 amino acids. Trimming left V 3 bases short and J 4 bases short, with 25 bases between. The germline CDR1 and CDR2 sequences are DFQATT and SNEGSKA (reference sequence). Sequencing was carried out using blood. The J gene is TRBJ1-5, the V gene TRBV20-1; tentative D call: TRBD1 (5 bases). The origin of this receptor is a woman aged 25-40 years with Graves' ophthalmopathy. CDR3 sequence: CSASTGRGVNGLNQPQHF. The CDR3 DNA is TGCAGTGCTAGTACCGGACGGGGGGTCAACGGGTTAAATCAGCCCCAGCATTTT.